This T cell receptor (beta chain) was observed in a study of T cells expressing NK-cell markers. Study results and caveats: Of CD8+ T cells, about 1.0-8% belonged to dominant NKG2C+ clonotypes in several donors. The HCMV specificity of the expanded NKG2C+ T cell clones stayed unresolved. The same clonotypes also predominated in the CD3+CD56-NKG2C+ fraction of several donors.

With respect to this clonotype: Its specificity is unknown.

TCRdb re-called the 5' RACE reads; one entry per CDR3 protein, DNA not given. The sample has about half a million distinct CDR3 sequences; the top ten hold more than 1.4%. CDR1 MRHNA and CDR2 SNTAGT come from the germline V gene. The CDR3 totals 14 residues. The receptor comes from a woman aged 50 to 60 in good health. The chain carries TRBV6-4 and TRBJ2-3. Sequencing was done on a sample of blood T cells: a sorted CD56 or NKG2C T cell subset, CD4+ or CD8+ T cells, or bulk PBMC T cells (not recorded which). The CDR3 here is CASNTTTCTDTQYF.